The 25 T cell receptor beta chains reported below all come from one sample, sequenced in a study of sequential checkpoint blockade in melanoma (dated by TCRdb to between 2018 and 2021). Library preparation used the immunoSEQ multiplex PCR assay. The clones in this table, taken by TCRdb from immuneACCESS, are in-frame only. Not every clone is retained; where verified, under half of the shortfall comes from an unresolved V gene, and the cause of the rest is unknown. For this sample the table gives 17,000 or so clones, of which just under 75% were detected only once. Roughly 21% of the sample is held by the ten biggest clonotypes. In light of the paper, this sample's treatment or condition label describes: randomized to nivolumab then ipilimumab (arm A) or the reverse (arm B). The sample in question was CD8+ T cells sorted from blood (inferred from file names), obtained from a patient given nivolumab and ipilimumab in sequence. The source is a human donor with melanoma.

This clone was seen only once. This chain uses TRBV19 with TRBJ1-2; TRBD1 matches at 7 bases. J lost 2 bases, V lost 3 bases, and 6 bases had no gene match. The germline V gene has CDR1 LNHDA and CDR2 SQIVND (reference sequence). CDR3 size: 15 residues. The CDR3 reads CASSIRDSWNYGYTF. CDR3 DNA sequence: TGTGCCAGTAGTATCCGGGACAGCTGGAACTATGGCTACACCTTC.

This clone is medium-sized by share. The chain has TRBV7-2 and TRBJ1-4; TRBD1 aligns across 9 bases. This CDR3 region has 17 residues. CDR1 and CDR2 from the germline V gene are SGHTA and FQGNSA. V was clipped by 5 bases and J by 5 bases; unmatched bases: 12. In nucleotides, the CDR3 is TGTGCCAGCAGCGGCCGGGACAGGGCCCACCGGAATGAAAAACTGTTTTTT. Residues: CASSGRDRAHRNEKLFF.

The CDR3 reads CASSPERVEEKLFF. The CDR3 DNA is TGTGCCAGCAGCCCCGAGAGGGTAGAGGAAAAACTGTTTTTT. V is TRBV7-8 and J is TRBJ1-4; D is uncertain. CDR3 length equals 14 residues. Trimming shortened V by 5 bases and J by 8 bases, and 15 bases separated the two germline ends. The germline V gene has CDR1 SGHVS and CDR2 FQNEAQ.

V usage is TRBV7-9 and J usage is TRBJ2-1, with a weak D call TRBD1 (6 bases). The CDR3 is made up of 12 amino acids. Germline V gives CDR1 SEHNR, CDR2 FQNEAQ (reference sequence). Trimming pared 5 bases from V and 6 bases from J, leaving 8 bases between. The CDR3 region has the DNA TGTGCCAGCAGCGGACAGCCCAATGAGCAGTTCTTC. Its protein is CASSGQPNEQFF. The variable domain in full, with the rest retrieved from reference TRBV7-9 and TRBJ2-1, is DTGVSQNPRHKITKRGQNVTFRCDPISEHNRLYWYRQTLGQGPEFLTYFQNEAQLEKSRLLSDRFSAERPKGSFSTLEIQRTEQGDSAMYLCASSGQPNEQFFGPGTRLTVL.

The chain carries TRBV4-1 and TRBJ2-7; 8 bases are a match to TRBD1. Trimming cost V 4 bases and J 1 base; bases outside gene matches: 12. The CDR3 runs 17 residues. The V gene's germline CDR1 is MGHRA and CDR2 YSYEKL. The CDR3 loop is CASSPSMRQGASYEQYF. Here the CDR3 DNA reads TGCGCCAGCAGCCCCTCGATGAGGCAGGGGGCTTCCTACGAGCAGTACTTC.

By frequency in the sample, this clone is medium-sized. The rearrangement joins TRBV18 to TRBJ1-1; D is unresolved. CDR1 and CDR2 (germline): KGHSH, LQKENI. The CDR3 extends over 14 amino acids. V was clipped by 2 bases and J by 1 base, with 8 bases between them. Written as DNA, the CDR3 is TGTGCCAGCTCACCAGTCAAGCCGAACACTGAAGCTTTCTTT. Translated, it gives CASSPVKPNTEAFF.

This clone has just a few counts. V gene TRBV4-2 combines with J gene TRBJ2-7; 11 bases agree with TRBD2. The CDR3 spans 14 residues. Germline CDR1 LGHNA, CDR2 YNFKEQ. Trimming took 4 bases from V and 5 from J; bases not matched to a gene: 4. The CDR3 sequence is CASSRTSGSHEQYF. DNA for the CDR3: TGTGCCAGCAGCCGAACTAGCGGGAGCCACGAGCAGTACTTC.

The J gene is TRBJ1-1, the V gene TRBV7-9; D gene uncertain. Germline V CDR1 and CDR2: SEHNR, FQNEAQ (reference sequence). V lost 3 bases and J lost 6, with 11 bases in between. The CDR3 is 13 amino acids. CDR3 nucleotide sequence: TGTGCCAGCAGCTTGAGCCGGGTATCTGAAGCTTTCTTT. Encoded protein: CASSLSRVSEAFF.

The V gene is TRBV4-2, the J gene TRBJ2-3; 9 bases agree with TRBD2. The trim removed 3 bases at V and 6 bases at J, leaving 13 bases unmatched. The length of the CDR3 is 17 residues. Germline CDR1 and CDR2: LGHNA and YNFKEQ. CDR3 in amino acids: CASSHPSAGGPGDTQYF. The CDR3 DNA is TGTGCCAGCAGCCACCCTTCGGCGGGAGGGCCAGGGGATACGCAGTATTTT.

This chain connects TRBV29-1 to TRBJ2-1; TRBD2 agrees at 15 bases. Trimming removed 3 bases from V and 0 bases from J; junction bases left unmatched: 6. This CDR3 region has 18 residues. In germline, CDR1 is SQVTM, CDR2 ANQGSEA. Here the CDR3 reads CSVDGTSGRQSSYNEQFF. The DNA of the CDR3 is TGCAGCGTTGATGGGACTAGCGGGAGGCAGAGCTCCTACAATGAGCAGTTCTTC.

The chain is built from TRBV10-3 and TRBJ2-7; 8 bases line up with TRBD1. Germline values: CDR1 ENHRY, CDR2 SYGVKD. The CDR3 covers 13 residues. V was pared by 8 bases and J by 2 bases, with 5 bases of the junction left unmatched. The DNA for the CDR3 is TGTGCCATCGCGGGACAGGACGCCTACGAGCAGTACTTC. Encoded protein: CAIAGQDAYEQYF.

The rearrangement links TRBV7-9 to TRBJ2-5; maybe TRBD2 (5 bases). Near its end, the DNA agrees better with TRBJ2-7, so the J call may be wrong. The CDR3 loop spans 16 amino acids. Germline CDR1 SEHNR, CDR2 FQNEAQ (reference sequence). CDR3 sequence (DNA): TGTGCCAGCAGCGGGTCTTGGGCCGACGGGAACAACGAGCAGTACTTC. It codes for CASSGSWADGNNEQYF.

The chain links TRBV18 to TRBJ1-2, with D uncertain. The CDR3 totals 19 residues. The V gene lost 4 bases and the J gene lost 4 bases, with 28 bases spanning the gap. Per germline, CDR1 KGHSH and CDR2 LQKENI. CDR3 DNA: TGTGCCAGCTCACAAGAACCCCTCAGAACCCCGTCGAGGGCCTATGGCTACACCTTC. Translated: CASSQEPLRTPSRAYGYTF.

The genes are TRBV4-1 and TRBJ2-5, with TRBD2 matching over 8 bases. Germline V gene sequence: CDR1 MGHRA, CDR2 YSYEKL. The CDR3 is 16 residues long. The V and J ends lost 4 bases and 3 bases, in that order; junction bases with no gene match: 10. The CDR3 loop is CASSPGGGPNEETQYF. The CDR3 DNA follows: TGCGCCAGCAGCCCGGGGGGGGGTCCCAACGAAGAGACCCAGTACTTC.

V gene TRBV7-9 combines with J gene TRBJ2-1; maybe TRBD1 (5 bases). V was cut by 1 base and J by 4 bases, with 8 bases left in between. This CDR3 is 14 amino acids long. In germline, CDR1 is SEHNR, CDR2 FQNEAQ (reference sequence). The CDR3 sequence is CASSLVQAYNEQFF. CDR3 bases: TGTGCCAGCAGCTTAGTACAGGCTTACAATGAGCAGTTCTTC.

CDR3 DNA sequence: TGCGCCAGCAGCCATGACAGGGGAAATGAGCAGTTCTTC. This codes for CASSHDRGNEQFF. The V and J genes are TRBV5-1 and TRBJ2-1; 8 nucleotides align to TRBD1. The J segment lost 7 bases and the V segment lost 4 bases, leaving 4 bases of the junction unmatched. Germline V gene data show CDR1 as SGHRS and CDR2 as YFSETQ. The CDR3 sequence is 13 residues long. The complete variable domain, with remaining parts taken from reference TRBV5-1 and TRBJ2-1, reads KAGVTQTPRYLIKTRGQQVTLSCSPISGHRSVSWYQQTPGQGLQFLFEYFSETQRNKGNFPGRFSGRQFSNSRSEMNVSTLELGDSALYLCASSHDRGNEQFFGPGTRLTVL.

The rearrangement links TRBV10-3 to TRBJ2-7; possible D gene TRBD1, 6 bases. CDR1 and CDR2 (germline): ENHRY, SYGVKD. The ends were cut back, 6 bases at V and 4 bases at J, with 19 bases in the middle. This CDR3 has 15 amino acids. Written as DNA, the CDR3 is TGTGCCATCAGCGAGACAGGTCCTATCCCTTACGAGCAGTACTTC. Its translation is CAISETGPIPYEQYF.

The gene calls are TRBV4-2 and TRBJ2-5; D uncertain. V was clipped by 1 base and J by 1 base, with 7 bases between them. This CDR3 comprises 14 residues. CDR1 LGHNA and CDR2 YNFKEQ come from the germline V gene. CDR3 in amino acids: CASSQVLFQETQYF. The CDR3 DNA reads TGTGCCAGCAGCCAAGTCTTATTCCAAGAGACCCAGTACTTC.

This chain uses TRBV7-2 with TRBJ2-7, with D perhaps matching TRBD1 (5 bases). Germline values: CDR1 SGHTA, CDR2 FQGNSA. Trimming removed 6 bases from V and 5 bases from J, with 17 bases in between. The CDR3 consists of 14 residues. The CDR3 is CASSFGSRAHEQYF. The CDR3, as DNA: TGTGCCAGCAGTTTTGGGTCCAGGGCCCACGAGCAGTACTTC.

This chain joins TRBV5-6 and TRBJ2-2; D call uncertain. This CDR3 region has 14 residues. V lost 0 bases, J lost 4 bases, and 7 bases lay in between. The germline V gene has CDR1 SGHDT and CDR2 YYEEEE. CDR3 residues: CASSLGQGTGELFF. CDR3 DNA sequence: TGTGCCAGCAGCTTGGGACAAGGCACCGGGGAGCTGTTTTTT.

This chain links TRBV7-8 with TRBJ2-7; weak D call: TRBD1 (5 bases). Germline lookup yields CDR1 SGHVS and CDR2 FQNEAQ. With 2 bases removed from V and 5 bases from J, the gap between germline ends came to 10 bases. This CDR3 has 13 amino acids. DNA of the CDR3: TGTGCCAGCAGCTTATTCCCAGGGAACGAGCAGTACTTC. Its translation is CASSLFPGNEQYF.

The chain recombines TRBV9 with TRBJ2-1; the D gene is possibly TRBD2 (7 bases). This CDR3 is 16 amino acids long. Germline CDR1 reads SGDLS; CDR2 reads YYNGEE. The germline V and J ends were trimmed by 4 bases and 1 base, with 15 bases remaining between them. In DNA form, the CDR3 reads TGTGCCAGCAGCCACCCCCGGGGGGCTTCCTACAATGAGCAGTTCTTC. This gives the protein CASSHPRGASYNEQFF.

The chain links TRBV4-2 to TRBJ1-5; TRBD1 matches 10 bases. Germline V gene sequence: CDR1 LGHNA, CDR2 YNFKEQ. After removal of 4 bases from V and 5 bases from J, the junction contained 8 bases not matched to a gene. This CDR3 comprises 16 residues. CDR3 protein: CASSRRQGAWDQPQHF. For the CDR3, the DNA is TGTGCCAGCAGCCGCCGACAGGGGGCCTGGGATCAGCCCCAGCATTTT.

A few counts support this clone. The genes are TRBV6-1 and TRBJ1-2; D remains unclear. In germline, CDR1 is MNHNS, CDR2 SASEGT. This CDR3 is 17 amino acids long. V lost 0 bases and J 0 bases, leaving 14 bases between the germline ends. In nucleotides, the CDR3 is TGTGCCAGCAGTGAAGCGCCTGGGGTGGGAGCTAACTATGGCTACACCTTC. Protein sequence: CASSEAPGVGANYGYTF.

The rearrangement joins TRBV10-3 to TRBJ1-1; the D gene is possibly TRBD1 (6 bases). The CDR3 sequence is 13 residues long. Trimming shortened V by 7 bases and J by 5 bases, and 14 bases separated the two germline ends. Germline CDR1 ENHRY, CDR2 SYGVKD. DNA of the CDR3: TGTGCCATCAACGGGGGGGCGAGAACTGAAGCTTTCTTT. Its protein is CAINGGARTEAFF.